This record concerns one T cell receptor (beta chain) sequence. Its antigen is undetermined. The table came from immunoSEQ multiplex PCR; TCRdb's copy has only in-frame clones and leaves some out. The sample lists some 16,000 clones; 50% were seen once. This sample stems from a study of radiation and T cells in renal cell carcinoma. Study-wide results and caveats: Top tumor clonotypes rose in blood 2 weeks post-radiation, then contracted.

The germline V gene encodes CDR1 SGHRS and CDR2 YFSETQ. With 2 bases clipped from V and 4 bases from J, the junction kept 6 bases outside the gene matches. The CDR3 sequence is 15 residues long. The treatment denotes: 15 Gy SBRT to primary tumor, nephrectomy 4 weeks later. The rearrangement uses TRBV5-1 and TRBJ2-1; TRBD1 matches at 7 bases. The starting material was tumor tissue, obtained from a patient whose treatment included radiotherapy and nephrectomy. The clonotype was recovered from a woman aged 55-75 years with renal cell carcinoma. CDR3 sequence: CASSLTGDGYNEQFF. In DNA form, the CDR3 reads TGCGCCAGCAGCTTAACAGGGGATGGGTACAATGAGCAGTTCTTC. The full variable domain, its missing parts supplied by reference TRBV5-1 and TRBJ2-1, is KAGVTQTPRYLIKTRGQQVTLSCSPISGHRSVSWYQQTPGQGLQFLFEYFSETQRNKGNFPGRFSGRQFSNSRSEMNVSTLELGDSALYLCASSLTGDGYNEQFFGPGTRLTVL.